The rows below give T cell receptor beta chains drawn from one sample of a study of cytomegalovirus exposure and HLA in healthy donors. Clones were sequenced by immunoSEQ multiplex PCR, and TCRdb holds only the in-frame ones, with some missing. The table lists roughly 140,000 clones, approximately 78% of them singletons, with about 4.1% in the top ten. Sequencing used PBMCs. The receptors shown here come from a woman between 35 and 50 years old in good health and CMV-seropositive. The CDR3 runs from the conserved cysteine through the conserved F or W. The D gene is left open where the match is weak. Not every row has a clone size; where given, it reads once, few, many or a size class.

j_gene: TRBJ2-7
len: 17
d_gene: TRBD1
abundance: -
v_gene: TRBV4-1
CDR3aa: CASSQDFQGAISYEQYF
CDR3nt: TGCGCCAGCAGCCAAGATTTCCAGGGGGCCATTTCCTACGAGCAGTACTTC

j_gene: TRBJ2-3
len: 14
d_gene: TRBD1
abundance: -
v_gene: TRBV5-1
CDR3aa: CASSLRDRAHTQYF
CDR3nt: TGCGCCAGCAGCTTGAGGGACAGGGCACATACGCAGTATTTT

j_gene: TRBJ2-7
len: 14
d_gene: TRBD2
abundance: -
v_gene: TRBV11-1
CDR3aa: CASSLAGLAGEQYF
CDR3nt: TGTGCCAGCAGCTTAGCGGGACTAGCGGGCGAGCAGTACTTC

j_gene: TRBJ2-7
len: 15
d_gene: -
abundance: -
v_gene: TRBV18
CDR3aa: CASSPPGGRPAEQYF
CDR3nt: TGTGCCAGCTCACCACCGGGGGGTCGACCGGCGGAGCAGTACTTC

j_gene: TRBJ1-2
len: 14
d_gene: -
abundance: -
v_gene: TRBV4-1
CDR3aa: CASSQDSGVQGYTF
CDR3nt: TGCGCCAGCAGCCAAGATTCCGGGGTACAAGGCTACACCTTC

j_gene: TRBJ2-1
len: 15
d_gene: TRBD2
abundance: -
v_gene: TRBV5-6
CDR3aa: CASSAPGLAEEVEFF
CDR3nt: TGTGCCAGCAGCGCCCCGGGACTAGCGGAAGAAGTAGAGTTCTTC

j_gene: TRBJ2-5
len: 13
d_gene: -
abundance: -
v_gene: TRBV5-6
CDR3aa: CASSPSGPGNQYF
CDR3nt: TGTGCCAGCAGCCCCTCAGGACCCGGGAACCAGTACTTC

j_gene: TRBJ1-2
len: 15
d_gene: -
abundance: -
v_gene: TRBV5-1
CDR3aa: CASSVGHLANYGYTF
CDR3nt: TGCGCCAGCAGCGTTGGACACTTAGCTAACTATGGCTACACCTTC

j_gene: TRBJ2-5
len: 14
d_gene: -
abundance: -
v_gene: TRBV5-1
CDR3aa: CASSLVGGQETQYF
CDR3nt: TGCGCCAGCAGCTTGGTCGGTGGTCAAGAGACCCAGTACTTC

j_gene: TRBJ2-7
len: 15
d_gene: TRBD1
abundance: -
v_gene: TRBV15
CDR3aa: CATSRDRPSSYEQYF
CDR3nt: TGTGCCACCAGCAGGGACAGGCCAAGCTCCTACGAGCAGTACTTC

j_gene: TRBJ2-5
len: 12
d_gene: -
abundance: -
v_gene: TRBV5-4
CDR3aa: CASSFERETQYF
CDR3nt: TGTGCCAGCAGCTTCGAGAGGGAGACCCAGTACTTC

j_gene: TRBJ2-3
len: 14
d_gene: -
abundance: -
v_gene: TRBV27
CDR3aa: CASSFTRAEDTQYF
CDR3nt: TGTGCCAGCAGTTTTACTAGAGCAGAGGATACACAGTATTTT

j_gene: TRBJ1-4
len: 15
d_gene: TRBD1
abundance: -
v_gene: TRBV6-5
CDR3aa: CASSYSGTGFEKLFF
CDR3nt: TGTGCCAGCAGTTACTCGGGGACAGGGTTTGAAAAACTGTTTTTT

j_gene: TRBJ2-6
len: 20
d_gene: TRBD1
abundance: -
v_gene: TRBV9
CDR3aa: CASSVAPMTGHPSGANVLTF
CDR3nt: TGTGCCAGCAGCGTAGCTCCCATGACAGGGCACCCCTCTGGGGCCAACGTCCTGACTTTC

j_gene: TRBJ2-7
len: 14
d_gene: -
abundance: once
v_gene: TRBV7-8
CDR3aa: CASSLGASKYEQYF
CDR3nt: TGTGCCAGCAGCTTAGGTGCCTCTAAGTACGAGCAGTACTTC

j_gene: TRBJ2-5
len: 14
d_gene: TRBD1
abundance: -
v_gene: TRBV27
CDR3aa: CASSPRATGPPQYF
CDR3nt: TGTGCCAGCAGTCCCAGGGCGACAGGGCCTCCCCAGTACTTC

j_gene: TRBJ2-7
len: 16
d_gene: TRBD2
abundance: -
v_gene: TRBV5-4
CDR3aa: CASSWGGLAGSYEQYF
CDR3nt: TGTGCCAGCAGCTGGGGCGGACTAGCGGGGAGTTACGAGCAGTACTTC

j_gene: TRBJ1-1
len: 15
d_gene: -
abundance: few
v_gene: TRBV29-1
CDR3aa: CSVEEVGARNTEAFF
CDR3nt: TGCAGCGTTGAAGAGGTGGGGGCGCGGAACACTGAAGCTTTCTTT

j_gene: TRBJ2-7
len: 15
d_gene: TRBD1
abundance: -
v_gene: TRBV19
CDR3aa: CASSGWDRSSYEQYF
CDR3nt: TGTGCCAGTAGTGGGTGGGACAGGAGCTCCTACGAGCAGTACTTC

j_gene: TRBJ2-7
len: 15
d_gene: TRBD2
abundance: -
v_gene: TRBV6-1
CDR3aa: CASSVGTSGGYEQYF
CDR3nt: TGTGCCAGCAGTGTCGGGACTAGCGGGGGTTACGAGCAGTACTTC

j_gene: TRBJ1-4
len: 16
d_gene: -
abundance: -
v_gene: TRBV4-3
CDR3aa: CASSQDWGVGDEKLFF
CDR3nt: TGCGCCAGCAGCCAAGATTGGGGGGTGGGGGATGAAAAACTGTTTTTT

j_gene: TRBJ2-7
len: 13
d_gene: TRBD2
abundance: -
v_gene: TRBV7-3
CDR3aa: CASSPSGGYEQYF
CDR3nt: TGTGCCAGCAGCCCGTCGGGGGGCTACGAGCAGTACTTC

j_gene: TRBJ1-6
len: 15
d_gene: -
abundance: -
v_gene: TRBV18
CDR3aa: CASSLLQGGNSPLHF
CDR3nt: TGTGCCAGCTCACTCCTACAGGGTGGGAATTCACCCCTCCACTTT

j_gene: TRBJ2-7
len: 14
d_gene: TRBD1
abundance: -
v_gene: TRBV27
CDR3aa: CASSSGTEVYEQYF
CDR3nt: TGTGCCAGCAGTTCGGGGACAGAAGTCTACGAGCAGTACTTC

j_gene: TRBJ1-5
len: 13
d_gene: -
abundance: few
v_gene: TRBV2
CDR3aa: CASGRESNQPQHF
CDR3nt: TGTGCCAGCGGTAGGGAGAGCAATCAGCCCCAGCATTTT

j_gene: TRBJ1-1
len: 15
d_gene: -
abundance: -
v_gene: TRBV6-1
CDR3aa: CASRGPGQGAGEAFF
CDR3nt: TGTGCCAGCAGGGGACCGGGACAAGGGGCCGGTGAAGCTTTCTTT

j_gene: TRBJ1-2
len: 10
d_gene: -
abundance: -
v_gene: TRBV6-6
CDR3aa: CASSREGYTF
CDR3nt: TGTGCCAGCAGTCGAGAAGGCTACACCTTC

j_gene: TRBJ1-2
len: 14
d_gene: TRBD1
abundance: -
v_gene: TRBV2
CDR3aa: CASSLTGTVNGYTF
CDR3nt: TGTGCCAGCAGTCTGACAGGGACGGTCAATGGCTACACCTTC

j_gene: TRBJ2-1
len: 15
d_gene: TRBD2
abundance: -
v_gene: TRBV28
CDR3aa: CAATSGGRVYNEQFF
CDR3nt: TGTGCCGCCACTAGCGGGGGGCGAGTCTACAATGAGCAGTTCTTC

j_gene: TRBJ2-3
len: 11
d_gene: -
abundance: few
v_gene: TRBV28
CDR3aa: CASSAPDTQYF
CDR3nt: TGTGCCAGCAGTGCGCCAGATACGCAGTATTTT

j_gene: TRBJ1-5
len: 17
d_gene: TRBD1
abundance: -
v_gene: TRBV19
CDR3aa: CASRSRTGGVSNQPQHF
CDR3nt: TGTGCCAGTAGATCCCGGACAGGGGGCGTGAGCAATCAGCCCCAGCATTTT

j_gene: TRBJ2-3
len: 13
d_gene: -
abundance: -
v_gene: TRBV5-1
CDR3aa: CASTITSTDTQYF
CDR3nt: TGCGCCAGCACCATTACTAGCACAGATACGCAGTATTTT

j_gene: TRBJ2-7
len: 12
d_gene: TRBD1
abundance: -
v_gene: TRBV18
CDR3aa: CASSSGQGEQYF
CDR3nt: TGTGCCAGCTCATCCGGACAGGGCGAGCAGTACTTC

j_gene: TRBJ1-6
len: 14
d_gene: -
abundance: few
v_gene: TRBV18
CDR3aa: CASSSLPGNSPLHF
CDR3nt: TGTGCCAGCTCGTCCCTCCCGGGTAATTCACCCCTCCACTTT

j_gene: TRBJ1-4
len: 16
d_gene: -
abundance: -
v_gene: TRBV9
CDR3aa: CASSVDAGQGGEKLFF
CDR3nt: TGTGCCAGCAGCGTAGACGCAGGGCAGGGTGGTGAAAAACTGTTTTTT